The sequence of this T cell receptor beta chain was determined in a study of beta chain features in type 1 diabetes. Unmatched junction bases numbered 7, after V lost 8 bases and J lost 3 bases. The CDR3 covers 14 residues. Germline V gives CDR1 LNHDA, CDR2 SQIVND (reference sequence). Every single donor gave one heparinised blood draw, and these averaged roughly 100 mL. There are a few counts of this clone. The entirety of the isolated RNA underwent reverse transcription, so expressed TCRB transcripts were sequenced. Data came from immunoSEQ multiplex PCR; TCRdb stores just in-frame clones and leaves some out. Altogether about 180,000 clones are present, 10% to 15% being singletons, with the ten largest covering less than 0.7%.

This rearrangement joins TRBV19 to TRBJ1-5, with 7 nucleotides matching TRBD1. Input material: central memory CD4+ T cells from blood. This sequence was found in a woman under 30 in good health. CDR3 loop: CASHRQGNNQPQHF. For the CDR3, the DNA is TGTGCCAGTCATAGACAGGGAAACAATCAGCCCCAGCATTTT.